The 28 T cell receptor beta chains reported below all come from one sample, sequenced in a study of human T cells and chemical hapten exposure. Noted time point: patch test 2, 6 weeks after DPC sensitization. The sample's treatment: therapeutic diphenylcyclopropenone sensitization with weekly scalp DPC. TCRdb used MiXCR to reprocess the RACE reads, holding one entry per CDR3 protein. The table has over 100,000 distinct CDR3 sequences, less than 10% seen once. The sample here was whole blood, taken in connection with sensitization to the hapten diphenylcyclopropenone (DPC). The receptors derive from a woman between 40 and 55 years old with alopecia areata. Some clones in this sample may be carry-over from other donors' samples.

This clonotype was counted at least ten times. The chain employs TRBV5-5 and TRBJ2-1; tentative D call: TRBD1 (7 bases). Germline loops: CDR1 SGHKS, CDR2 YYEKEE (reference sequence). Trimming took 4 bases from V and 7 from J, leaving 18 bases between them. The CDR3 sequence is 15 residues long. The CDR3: CASSMWGRGRNEQFF. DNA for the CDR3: TGTGCCAGCAGCATGTGGGGCAGGGGGAGGAATGAGCAGTTCTTC.

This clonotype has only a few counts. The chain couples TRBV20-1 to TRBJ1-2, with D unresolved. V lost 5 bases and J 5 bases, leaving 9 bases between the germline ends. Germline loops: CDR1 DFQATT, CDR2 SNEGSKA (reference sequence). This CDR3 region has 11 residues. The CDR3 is CSAGSGYGYTF. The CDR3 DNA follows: TGCAGTGCTGGCAGTGGTTATGGCTACACCTTC.

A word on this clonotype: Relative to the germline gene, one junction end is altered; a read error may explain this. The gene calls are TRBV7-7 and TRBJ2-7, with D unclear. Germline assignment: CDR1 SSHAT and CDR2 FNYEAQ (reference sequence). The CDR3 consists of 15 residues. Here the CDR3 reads CASSLGPAGSYEQYF. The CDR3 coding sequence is TGTGCTAGCAGCCTTGGACCGGCAGGCTCCTACGAGCAGTACTTC.

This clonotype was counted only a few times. The CDR3 is CASTNSGQHYEQYF. The CDR3 region has the DNA TGTGCCAGCACCAACTCGGGGCAGCACTACGAGCAGTACTTC. The chain is built from TRBV6-2 or TRBV6-3 and TRBJ2-7; D may match TRBD1 or TRBD2 (5 bases each). The V end was cut by 7 bases, the J end by 3 bases, with 16 bases between. Germline CDR1 reads MNHEY; CDR2 reads SVGEGT. The CDR3 spans 14 residues.

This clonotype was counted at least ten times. The CDR3 sequence: CASSLGTVQETQYF. CDR3 bases: TGTGCCAGCTCACTTGGGACAGTCCAAGAGACCCAGTACTTC. The chain carries TRBV18 and TRBJ2-5; 7 nucleotides line up with TRBD1. CDR1 and CDR2 (germline): KGHSH, LQKENI. The CDR3 spans 14 residues. J was trimmed by 1 base and V by 4 bases; bases with no gene match: 3.

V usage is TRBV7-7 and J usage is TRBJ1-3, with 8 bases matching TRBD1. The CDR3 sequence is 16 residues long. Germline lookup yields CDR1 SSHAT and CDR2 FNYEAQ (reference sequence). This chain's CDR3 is CASPGPGQDSGNTIYF. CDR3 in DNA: TGTGCTAGCCCTGGACCGGGACAGGATTCTGGAAACACCATATATTTT.

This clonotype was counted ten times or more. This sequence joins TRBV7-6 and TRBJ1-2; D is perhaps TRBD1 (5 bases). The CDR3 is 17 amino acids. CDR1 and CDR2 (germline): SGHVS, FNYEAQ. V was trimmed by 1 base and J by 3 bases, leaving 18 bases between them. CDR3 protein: CASSLEIRDPRDYGYTF. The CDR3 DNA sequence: TGTGCCAGCAGCTTAGAGATTAGGGACCCCAGAGACTATGGCTACACCTTC.

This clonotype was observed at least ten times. The CDR3 DNA sequence: TGTGCCAGCAGCCACCAGAGGAATGAGCAGTTCTTC. Protein sequence: CASSHQRNEQFF. The chain carries TRBV4-2 and TRBJ2-1, with no clear D. This CDR3 is built from 12 residues. Trimming took 3 bases from V and 7 from J, leaving 7 bases between them. CDR1 and CDR2 from the germline V gene are LGHNA and YNFKEQ.

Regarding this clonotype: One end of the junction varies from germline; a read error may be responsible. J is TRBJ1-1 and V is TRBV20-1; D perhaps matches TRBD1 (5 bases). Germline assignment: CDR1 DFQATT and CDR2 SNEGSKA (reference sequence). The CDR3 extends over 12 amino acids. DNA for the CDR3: TGCAGTGCTAGAGATTTCCAGTCCCTGGGGGTTTTT. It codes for CSARDFQSLGVF.

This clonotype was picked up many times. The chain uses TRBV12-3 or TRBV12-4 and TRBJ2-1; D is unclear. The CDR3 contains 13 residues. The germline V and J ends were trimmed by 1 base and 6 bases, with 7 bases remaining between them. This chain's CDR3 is CASSLGGFNEQFF. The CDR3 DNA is TGTGCCAGCAGTTTAGGGGGTTTCAATGAGCAGTTCTTC.

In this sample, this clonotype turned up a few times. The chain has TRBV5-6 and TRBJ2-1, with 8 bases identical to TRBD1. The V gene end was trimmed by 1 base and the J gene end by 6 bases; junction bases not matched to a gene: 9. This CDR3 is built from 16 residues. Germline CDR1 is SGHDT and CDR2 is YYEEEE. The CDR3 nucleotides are TGTGCCAGCAGCTTGTTACCCGGACAGGGAGGCAATGAGCAGTTCTTC. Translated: CASSLLPGQGGNEQFF.

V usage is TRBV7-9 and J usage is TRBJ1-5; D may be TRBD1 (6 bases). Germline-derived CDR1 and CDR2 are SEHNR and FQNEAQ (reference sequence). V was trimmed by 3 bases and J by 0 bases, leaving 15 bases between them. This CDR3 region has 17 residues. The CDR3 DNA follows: TGTGCCAGCAGCTTGGCAACAGGGAAAAATAGCAATCAGCCCCAGCATTTT. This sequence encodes CASSLATGKNSNQPQHF.

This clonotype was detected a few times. CDR3 DNA: TGCGCCAGCAGCCAAGATGCAGGCGAGACCCAGTACTTC. Its protein is CASSQDAGETQYF. The chain combines TRBV4-3 with TRBJ2-5; unclear D gene. Germline lookup yields CDR1 LGHNA and CDR2 YSLEER. This CDR3 spans 13 amino acids. Trimming shortened V by 0 bases and J by 5 bases, and 7 bases separated the two germline ends.

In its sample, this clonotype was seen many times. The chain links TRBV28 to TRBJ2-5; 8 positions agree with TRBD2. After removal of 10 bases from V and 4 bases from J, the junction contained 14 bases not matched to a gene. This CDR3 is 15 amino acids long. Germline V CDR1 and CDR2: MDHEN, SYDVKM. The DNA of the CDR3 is TGTGCCACTACCGTGAGGACTAGCTTGCGAGAGACCCAGTACTTC. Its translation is CATTVRTSLRETQYF. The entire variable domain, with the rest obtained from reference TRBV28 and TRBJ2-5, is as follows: DVKVTQSSRYLVKRTGEKVFLECVQDMDHENMFWYRQDPGLGLRLIYFSYDVKMKEKGDIPEGYSVSREKKERFSLILESASTNQTSMYLCATTVRTSLRETQYFGPGTRLLVL.

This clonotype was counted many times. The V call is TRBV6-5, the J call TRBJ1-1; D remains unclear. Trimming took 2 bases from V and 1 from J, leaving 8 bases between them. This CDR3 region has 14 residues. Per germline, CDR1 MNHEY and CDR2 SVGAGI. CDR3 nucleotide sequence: TGTGCCAGCAGTTACGTCCAAGGGAACACTGAAGCTTTCTTT. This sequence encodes CASSYVQGNTEAFF.

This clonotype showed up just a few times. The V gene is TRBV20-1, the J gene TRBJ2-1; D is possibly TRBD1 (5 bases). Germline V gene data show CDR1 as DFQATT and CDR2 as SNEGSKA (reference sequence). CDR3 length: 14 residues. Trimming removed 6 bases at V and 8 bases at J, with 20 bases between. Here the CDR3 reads CSATPGHSLHEQFF. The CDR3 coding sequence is TGCAGTGCCACCCCAGGACACTCCCTTCATGAGCAGTTCTTC.

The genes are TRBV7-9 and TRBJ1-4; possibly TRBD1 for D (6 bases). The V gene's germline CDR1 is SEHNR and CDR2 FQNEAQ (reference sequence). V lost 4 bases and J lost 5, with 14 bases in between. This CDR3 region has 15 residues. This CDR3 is CASSSGTGPNEKLFF. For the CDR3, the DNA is TGTGCCAGCAGCTCCGGAACAGGGCCGAATGAAAAACTGTTTTTT.

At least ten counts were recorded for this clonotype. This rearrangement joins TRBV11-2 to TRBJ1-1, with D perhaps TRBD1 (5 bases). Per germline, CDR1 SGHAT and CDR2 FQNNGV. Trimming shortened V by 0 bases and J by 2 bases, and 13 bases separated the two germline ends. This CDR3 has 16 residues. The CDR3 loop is CASSLEGGFTNTEAFF. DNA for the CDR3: TGTGCCAGCAGCTTAGAGGGGGGATTCACCAACACTGAAGCTTTCTTT.

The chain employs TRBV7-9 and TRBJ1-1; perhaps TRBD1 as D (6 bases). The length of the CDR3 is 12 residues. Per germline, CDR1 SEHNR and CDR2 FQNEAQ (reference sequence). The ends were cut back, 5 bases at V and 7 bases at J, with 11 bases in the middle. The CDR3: CASSQQGFEAFF. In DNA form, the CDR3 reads TGTGCCAGCAGCCAACAGGGCTTTGAAGCTTTCTTT.

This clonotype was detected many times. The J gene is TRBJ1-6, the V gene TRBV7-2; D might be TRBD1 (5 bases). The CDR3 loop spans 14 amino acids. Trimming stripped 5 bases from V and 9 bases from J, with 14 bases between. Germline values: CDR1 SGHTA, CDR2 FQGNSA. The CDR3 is CASSLGAGSSPLHF. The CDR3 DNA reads TGTGCCAGCAGCCTAGGGGCAGGGTCTTCACCCCTCCACTTT.

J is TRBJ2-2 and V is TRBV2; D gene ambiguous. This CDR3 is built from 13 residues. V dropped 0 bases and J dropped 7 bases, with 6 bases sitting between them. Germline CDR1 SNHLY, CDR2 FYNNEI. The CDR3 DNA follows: TGTGCCAGCAGTGAAGCGCTTCACGGGGAGCTGTTTTTT. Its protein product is CASSEALHGELFF. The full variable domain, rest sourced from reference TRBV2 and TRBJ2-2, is EPEVTQTPSHQVTQMGQEVILRCVPISNHLYFYWYRQILGQKVEFLVSFYNNEISEKSEIFDDQFSVERPDGSNFTLKIRSTKLEDSAMYFCASSEALHGELFFGEGSRLTVL.

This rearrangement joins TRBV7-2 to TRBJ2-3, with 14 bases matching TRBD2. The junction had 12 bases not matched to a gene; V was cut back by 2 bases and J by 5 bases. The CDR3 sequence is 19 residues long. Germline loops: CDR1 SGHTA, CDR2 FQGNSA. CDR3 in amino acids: CASSLSVMGLAGVLDTQYF. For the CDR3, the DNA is TGTGCCAGCAGCTTAAGCGTGATGGGACTAGCGGGGGTGTTAGATACGCAGTATTTT.

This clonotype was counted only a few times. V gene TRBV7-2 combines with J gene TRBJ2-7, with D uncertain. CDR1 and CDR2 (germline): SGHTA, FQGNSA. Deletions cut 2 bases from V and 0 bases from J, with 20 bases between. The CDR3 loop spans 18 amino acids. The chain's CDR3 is CASSLYISGTRSSYEQYF. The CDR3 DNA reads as TGTGCCAGCAGCTTATACATTTCAGGCACGAGGAGCTCCTACGAGCAGTACTTC. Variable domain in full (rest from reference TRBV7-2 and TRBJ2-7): GAGVSQSPSNKVTEKGKDVELRCDPISGHTALYWYRQSLGQGLEFLIYFQGNSAPDKSGLPSDRFSAERTGGSVSTLTIQRTQQEDSAVYLCASSLYISGTRSSYEQYFGPGTRLTVT.

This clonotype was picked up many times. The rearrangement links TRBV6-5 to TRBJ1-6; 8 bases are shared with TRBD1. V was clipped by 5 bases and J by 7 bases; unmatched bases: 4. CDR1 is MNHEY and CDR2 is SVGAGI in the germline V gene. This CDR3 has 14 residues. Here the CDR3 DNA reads TGTGCCAGCAGTCCACAGGGGGGAAATTCACCCCTCCACTTT. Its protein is CASSPQGGNSPLHF.

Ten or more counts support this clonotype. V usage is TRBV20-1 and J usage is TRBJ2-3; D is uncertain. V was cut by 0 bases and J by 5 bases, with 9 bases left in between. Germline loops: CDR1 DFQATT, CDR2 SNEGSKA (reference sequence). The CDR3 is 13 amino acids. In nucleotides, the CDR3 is TGCAGTGCTAGAGATCCCTCTTTAGATACGCAGTATTTT. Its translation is CSARDPSLDTQYF.

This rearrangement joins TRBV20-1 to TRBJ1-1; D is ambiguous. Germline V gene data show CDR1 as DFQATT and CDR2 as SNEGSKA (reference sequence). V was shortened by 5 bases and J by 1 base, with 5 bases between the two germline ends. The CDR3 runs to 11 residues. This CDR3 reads CSASGNTEAFF. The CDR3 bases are TGCAGTGCTTCCGGGAACACTGAAGCTTTCTTT.

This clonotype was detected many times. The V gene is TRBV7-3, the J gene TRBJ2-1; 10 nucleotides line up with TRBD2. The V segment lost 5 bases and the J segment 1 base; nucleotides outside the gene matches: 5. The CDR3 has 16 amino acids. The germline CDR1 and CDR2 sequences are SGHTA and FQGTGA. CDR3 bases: TGTGCCAGCAGCCCACAAGCGGGGGGGTCCTACAATGAGCAGTTCTTC. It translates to CASSPQAGGSYNEQFF.

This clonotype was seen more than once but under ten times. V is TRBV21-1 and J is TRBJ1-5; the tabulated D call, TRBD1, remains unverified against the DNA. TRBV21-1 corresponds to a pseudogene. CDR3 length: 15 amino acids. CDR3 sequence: CASSSDRFGYQPQHF. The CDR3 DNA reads TGTGCCAGCAGCTCGGACAGGTTCGGGTATCAGCCCCAGCATTTT.